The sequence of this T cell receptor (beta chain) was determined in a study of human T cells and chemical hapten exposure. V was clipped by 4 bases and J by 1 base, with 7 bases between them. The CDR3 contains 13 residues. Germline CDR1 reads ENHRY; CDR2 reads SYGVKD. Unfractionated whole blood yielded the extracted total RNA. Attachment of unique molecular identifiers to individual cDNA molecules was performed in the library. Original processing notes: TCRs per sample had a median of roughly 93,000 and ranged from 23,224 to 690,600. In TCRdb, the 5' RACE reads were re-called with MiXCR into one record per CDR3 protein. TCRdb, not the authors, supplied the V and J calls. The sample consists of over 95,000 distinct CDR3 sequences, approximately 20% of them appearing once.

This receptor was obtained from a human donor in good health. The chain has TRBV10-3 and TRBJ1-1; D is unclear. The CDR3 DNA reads TGTGCCATCAGTGCACAGCCGAACACTGAAGCTTTCTTT. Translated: CAISAQPNTEAFF.